The count of the clone carrying this TCR beta chain is one. Its antigen is not identified. This sample was included in a study of cytotoxic CD8 clonotypes in ibrutinib-treated CLL. Looked up from germline, CDR1 is SGHKS and CDR2 is YYEKEE (reference sequence). CDR3 length: 13 residues. V was shortened by 2 bases and J by 1 base, with 6 bases between the two germline ends. Cryopreserved PBMCs supplied roughly 2.1 micrograms of genomic DNA for TCR beta libraries. General observations from the study: Rare overall, public clonotypes shrank or held steady under therapy. At progression, clonality fell back toward baseline after rising at ibrutinib response.

Measured with immunoSEQ multiplex PCR; TCRdb has only the in-frame clones, and not every one. The data show roughly 300,000 clones, 76% seen once. The chain couples TRBV5-5 to TRBJ1-1; D unresolved. The TCR comes from a human donor with chronic lymphocytic leukemia. Sequences were derived from PBMCs, sampled at disease progression, from a patient treated with ibrutinib. The CDR3 nucleotides read TGTGCCAGCAGCTTATTGGGGAACACTGAAGCTTTCTTT. It specifies CASSLLGNTEAFF.